A selection of T cell receptor beta chains follows, all from one sample in a study of control samples from healthy donors and cancer patients. Profiling relied on immunoSEQ multiplex PCR, and the TCRdb table lists in-frame clones only, not all of them. The sample shows about 410,000 clones, around nine tenths of them seen only once. What was sequenced was PBMCs. The receptor set was obtained from a man aged 35 to 55 with head and neck cancer. CDR3s include the opening cysteine and the closing phenylalanine or tryptophan. Fields, in order: D gene, J gene, V gene, clone size, CDR3 DNA, CDR3 protein. D genes are given only for firm matches. Size values are once, few and many counts, or a class for expanded clones, and some rows have none.

d_call: -; j_call: TRBJ1-5; v_call: TRBV10-2; clone_size: once; cdr3_nt: TGCGCCAGCAGTGAGGCTTCCTGGGGCAATCAGCCCCAGCATTTT; cdr3_aa: CASSEASWGNQPQHF
d_call: -; j_call: TRBJ2-1; v_call: TRBV11-2; clone_size: -; cdr3_nt: TGTGCCAGCAGCTTAGGGGCGGTTTCCTACAATGAGCAGTTCTTC; cdr3_aa: CASSLGAVSYNEQFF
d_call: -; j_call: TRBJ2-2; v_call: TRBV7-9; clone_size: once; cdr3_nt: TGTGCCAGCAGCCCCCGAACTACCAACACCGGGGAGCTGTTTTTT; cdr3_aa: CASSPRTTNTGELFF
d_call: -; j_call: TRBJ1-1; v_call: TRBV27; clone_size: -; cdr3_nt: TGTGCCAGCAGTTTATCGATGAGGGTCGGGGGCACTGAAGCTTTCTTT; cdr3_aa: CASSLSMRVGGTEAFF
d_call: -; j_call: TRBJ2-7; v_call: TRBV28; clone_size: -; cdr3_nt: TGTGCGCATGGGGGAGAAAGGTACGAGCAGTACTTC; cdr3_aa: CAHGGERYEQYF
d_call: -; j_call: TRBJ2-2; v_call: TRBV3-1/TRBV3-2; clone_size: once; cdr3_nt: TGTGCCAGCAGCCCTCAGGGGCCACGTAACACCGGGGAGCTGTTTTTT; cdr3_aa: CASSPQGPRNTGELFF
d_call: -; j_call: TRBJ1-2; v_call: TRBV7-2; clone_size: -; cdr3_nt: TGTGCCAGCAGCTTAGCGCACCTAAACTATGGCTACACCTTC; cdr3_aa: CASSLAHLNYGYTF
d_call: -; j_call: TRBJ1-1; v_call: TRBV14; clone_size: -; cdr3_nt: TGTGCCAGCAGCCAAGAGGATGTGACAGCCTACGACATGAACACTGAAGCTTTCTTT; cdr3_aa: CASSQEDVTAYDMNTEAFF
d_call: -; j_call: TRBJ2-2; v_call: TRBV7-8; clone_size: -; cdr3_nt: TGTGCCAGCAGCTCCGACCCGGGCACCGGGGAGCTGTTTTTT; cdr3_aa: CASSSDPGTGELFF
d_call: -; j_call: TRBJ1-3; v_call: TRBV6-6; clone_size: -; cdr3_nt: TGTGCCAGCAGTTCTTGGGGGTCAGGTGGAAACACCATATATTTT; cdr3_aa: CASSSWGSGGNTIYF
d_call: -; j_call: TRBJ1-5; v_call: TRBV3-1/TRBV3-2; clone_size: -; cdr3_nt: TGTGCCAGCAGCCAAGGGGCTGGGCAGCCCCAGCATTTT; cdr3_aa: CASSQGAGQPQHF
d_call: TRBD1; j_call: TRBJ1-6; v_call: TRBV9; clone_size: -; cdr3_nt: TGTGCCAGCAGCGTAGATGGACAGGGGAATTCACCCCTCCACTTT; cdr3_aa: CASSVDGQGNSPLHF
d_call: -; j_call: TRBJ2-3; v_call: TRBV19; clone_size: -; cdr3_nt: TGTGCCAGTAGTAGGTCCACAGATACGCAGTATTTT; cdr3_aa: CASSRSTDTQYF
d_call: -; j_call: TRBJ1-3; v_call: TRBV19; clone_size: -; cdr3_nt: TGTGCCAGTAGGACAGGCTCCTCTGGAAACACCATATATTTT; cdr3_aa: CASRTGSSGNTIYF
d_call: TRBD1; j_call: TRBJ1-6; v_call: TRBV5-6; clone_size: -; cdr3_nt: TGTGCCAGCAGCTTCGGGACAGGTTCCCGTTCACCCCTCCACTTT; cdr3_aa: CASSFGTGSRSPLHF
d_call: -; j_call: TRBJ1-2; v_call: TRBV5-1; clone_size: -; cdr3_nt: TGCGCCAGCAGCTTGGGAATCCGACAGGTGATCTATGGCTACACCTTC; cdr3_aa: CASSLGIRQVIYGYTF
d_call: TRBD1; j_call: TRBJ2-7; v_call: TRBV5-1; clone_size: -; cdr3_nt: TGCGCCAGCAGCTTATTGGGACAGGGGCCCAAGCACTACGAGCAGTACTTC; cdr3_aa: CASSLLGQGPKHYEQYF
d_call: TRBD1; j_call: TRBJ2-5; v_call: TRBV11-2; clone_size: -; cdr3_nt: TGTGCCAGCAGCTTTAGGACAGGGGTTTTTCAAGAGACCCAGTACTTC; cdr3_aa: CASSFRTGVFQETQYF
d_call: -; j_call: TRBJ2-3; v_call: TRBV18; clone_size: -; cdr3_nt: TGTGCCAGCTCACCAAGCGGGTCCACAGATACGCAGTATTTT; cdr3_aa: CASSPSGSTDTQYF
d_call: -; j_call: TRBJ1-5; v_call: TRBV5-1; clone_size: -; cdr3_nt: TGCGCCAGCAGCTTGGAGGGGCCTAATAGCAATCAGCCCCAGCATTTT; cdr3_aa: CASSLEGPNSNQPQHF
d_call: -; j_call: TRBJ2-3; v_call: TRBV29-1; clone_size: -; cdr3_nt: TGCAGCGTTGGGACTACAGATACGCAGTATTTT; cdr3_aa: CSVGTTDTQYF
d_call: -; j_call: TRBJ2-5; v_call: TRBV3-1/TRBV3-2; clone_size: -; cdr3_nt: TGTGCCAGCAGCCAGGCTGAGGGTGTGGCGCGGGGGCCCCTTCAAGAGACCCAGTACTTC; cdr3_aa: CASSQAEGVARGPLQETQYF
d_call: -; j_call: TRBJ2-7; v_call: TRBV25-1; clone_size: -; cdr3_nt: TGTGCCAGCACCTCGGGTGGCGAGCAGTACTTC; cdr3_aa: CASTSGGEQYF
d_call: -; j_call: TRBJ2-1; v_call: TRBV28; clone_size: -; cdr3_nt: TGTGCCAGCATTCACGGGACTCCTATGAGCAATGAGCAGTTCTTC; cdr3_aa: CASIHGTPMSNEQFF
d_call: TRBD2; j_call: TRBJ2-1; v_call: TRBV28; clone_size: -; cdr3_nt: TGTGCCAGCAGTTTTTGGACTAGCGTAAATGAGCAGTTCTTC; cdr3_aa: CASSFWTSVNEQFF
d_call: -; j_call: TRBJ1-6; v_call: TRBV25-1; clone_size: -; cdr3_nt: TGTGCCAGCAGTGGACCACAGATTTTCACCCTCCACTTT; cdr3_aa: CASSGPQIFTLHF
d_call: TRBD2; j_call: TRBJ2-3; v_call: TRBV6-6; clone_size: -; cdr3_nt: TGTGCCAGCAGTTACTACAGTAGCGGGCACACAGATACGCAGTATTTT; cdr3_aa: CASSYYSSGHTDTQYF
d_call: -; j_call: TRBJ2-7; v_call: TRBV11-3; clone_size: -; cdr3_nt: TGTGCCAGCAGCTTATCTCCGCGAGGCGAGCAGTACTTC; cdr3_aa: CASSLSPRGEQYF
d_call: TRBD1; j_call: TRBJ2-2; v_call: TRBV4-1; clone_size: -; cdr3_nt: TGCGCCAGCAGCCAAGACCTCGAGGGACAGGGAAGCCGGGAGCTGTTTTTT; cdr3_aa: CASSQDLEGQGSRELFF
d_call: TRBD1; j_call: TRBJ1-1; v_call: TRBV19; clone_size: -; cdr3_nt: TGTGCCAGTAGTATAGCCCAGGGGGCCGCTGAAGCTTTCTTT; cdr3_aa: CASSIAQGAAEAFF
d_call: -; j_call: TRBJ2-2; v_call: TRBV21-1; clone_size: -; cdr3_nt: TGTGCCAGCAGCCTGGGACAGGGAAACACCGGGGAGCTGTTTTTT; cdr3_aa: CASSLGQGNTGELFF
d_call: TRBD1; j_call: TRBJ1-6; v_call: TRBV5-4; clone_size: once; cdr3_nt: TGTGCCAGCAGCTCCGGGACAGGTTGGAGCTCCTATAATTCACCCCTCCACTTT; cdr3_aa: CASSSGTGWSSYNSPLHF
d_call: -; j_call: TRBJ1-3; v_call: TRBV3-1/TRBV3-2; clone_size: -; cdr3_nt: TGTGCCAGCAGCCAAGATTCGGGGGGCGCGTACGGAAACACCATATATTTT; cdr3_aa: CASSQDSGGAYGNTIYF
d_call: TRBD1; j_call: TRBJ2-7; v_call: TRBV28; clone_size: -; cdr3_nt: TGTGCCAGCAGTTTATGGGGGCAGGGGGCCAGAGAGCAGTACTTC; cdr3_aa: CASSLWGQGAREQYF
d_call: TRBD1; j_call: TRBJ2-5; v_call: TRBV11-3; clone_size: -; cdr3_nt: TGTGCCAGCAGCCTGCGGGCAGGGGGCACGGAGACCCAGTACTTC; cdr3_aa: CASSLRAGGTETQYF
d_call: TRBD2; j_call: TRBJ2-1; v_call: TRBV7-2; clone_size: -; cdr3_nt: TGTGCCAGCAGTTATCCGGGACTAGCGGGAACCAATGAGCAGTTCTTC; cdr3_aa: CASSYPGLAGTNEQFF
d_call: TRBD1; j_call: TRBJ1-4; v_call: TRBV6-5; clone_size: -; cdr3_nt: TGTGCCAGCAGGGTAGGGACAGTAAGAGGAAAACTGTTTTTT; cdr3_aa: CASRVGTVRGKLFF
d_call: -; j_call: TRBJ2-7; v_call: TRBV14; clone_size: -; cdr3_nt: TGTGCCAGCAGCCAAGGACCCTCTCAGTACTTC; cdr3_aa: CASSQGPSQYF
d_call: TRBD1; j_call: TRBJ2-5; v_call: TRBV27; clone_size: many; cdr3_nt: TGTGCCAGCAGTTCCGGACAGGGGGGAGCTGGCCAAGAGACCCAGTACTTC; cdr3_aa: CASSSGQGGAGQETQYF
d_call: -; j_call: TRBJ2-2; v_call: TRBV6-5; clone_size: -; cdr3_nt: TGTGCCAGCAGTTACAGGGCACGGAACACCGGGGAGCTGTTTTTT; cdr3_aa: CASSYRARNTGELFF
d_call: TRBD1; j_call: TRBJ1-2; v_call: TRBV3-1/TRBV3-2; clone_size: -; cdr3_nt: TGTGCCAGCAGCCCGAAGTCTGGACAGGGAGGAGGAGAAGCCTTC; cdr3_aa: CASSPKSGQGGGEAF
d_call: TRBD1; j_call: TRBJ1-2; v_call: TRBV28; clone_size: -; cdr3_nt: TGTGCCAGCAGCGAGGGGGCGGGAGGGAACTATGGCTACACCTTC; cdr3_aa: CASSEGAGGNYGYTF
d_call: -; j_call: TRBJ1-1; v_call: TRBV5-4; clone_size: -; cdr3_nt: TGTGCCAGCAGCTTCGACAGTTTAGTGAACACTGAAGCTTTCTTT; cdr3_aa: CASSFDSLVNTEAFF
d_call: -; j_call: TRBJ1-4; v_call: TRBV28; clone_size: -; cdr3_nt: TGTGCCAGCAGTGGGTTGGGGGCTACAAATGAAAAACTGTTTTTT; cdr3_aa: CASSGLGATNEKLFF
d_call: -; j_call: TRBJ2-7; v_call: TRBV6-5; clone_size: -; cdr3_nt: TGTGCCAGCAGTTACGGAGGCTCCTACGAGCAGTACTTC; cdr3_aa: CASSYGGSYEQYF
d_call: TRBD1; j_call: TRBJ1-2; v_call: TRBV6-5; clone_size: -; cdr3_nt: TGTGCCAGCTCGCAGGGGGAAGGGGGCTACACCTTC; cdr3_aa: CASSQGEGGYTF
d_call: TRBD1; j_call: TRBJ2-7; v_call: TRBV7-9; clone_size: -; cdr3_nt: TGTGCCAGCAGCTCCCGGGACAGGGAGGGGCAGTACTTC; cdr3_aa: CASSSRDREGQYF
d_call: -; j_call: TRBJ2-2; v_call: TRBV7-3; clone_size: -; cdr3_nt: TGTGCCAGCAGCTTAACAGGGTTCGGCGGGGAGCTGTTTTTT; cdr3_aa: CASSLTGFGGELFF
d_call: TRBD2; j_call: TRBJ2-5; v_call: TRBV4-1; clone_size: -; cdr3_nt: TGCGCCAGCAGCCAGTTCCCTTTCGGGGGGGCCCTCGAGACCCAGTACTTC; cdr3_aa: CASSQFPFGGALETQYF
d_call: TRBD1; j_call: TRBJ1-1; v_call: TRBV7-9; clone_size: once; cdr3_nt: TGTGCCAGCAGCTTAGGCTCGGGACAGGGGGCTCGGAACACTGAAGCCTTCTTT; cdr3_aa: CASSLGSGQGARNTEAFF
d_call: TRBD2; j_call: TRBJ2-1; v_call: TRBV27; clone_size: once; cdr3_nt: TGTGCCAGCAGTCGGAGCGGGAGGAACAATGAGCAGTTCTTC; cdr3_aa: CASSRSGRNNEQFF
d_call: -; j_call: TRBJ1-5; v_call: TRBV7-2; clone_size: -; cdr3_nt: TGTGCCAGCAGCTTAGGGACTTTAGGGCGCTATAGCAATCAGCCCCAGCATTTT; cdr3_aa: CASSLGTLGRYSNQPQHF
d_call: -; j_call: TRBJ2-3; v_call: TRBV6-6; clone_size: -; cdr3_nt: TGTGCCAGCAGTTACAAAGACGGCAGATACACAGATACGCAGTATTTT; cdr3_aa: CASSYKDGRYTDTQYF
d_call: -; j_call: TRBJ1-6; v_call: TRBV6-4; clone_size: many; cdr3_nt: TGTGCCAGCAGTGACAGGGATAATTCACCCCTCCACTTT; cdr3_aa: CASSDRDNSPLHF
d_call: TRBD1; j_call: TRBJ1-2; v_call: TRBV28; clone_size: -; cdr3_nt: TGTGCCAGCAGAGCGGACAGGGGTACGGTAGGCTATGGCTACACCTTC; cdr3_aa: CASRADRGTVGYGYTF